Each of the 17 T cell receptor beta chains below was sequenced from the same sample in a study of pediatric ulcerative colitis. Sequencing was performed with immunoSEQ multiplex PCR; in TCRdb, only in-frame clones are kept and a portion is missing. The sample carries around 64,000 clones, 77% recorded once. Sequenced: blood. These receptor sequences come from a boy aged 10-17 years with moderate ulcerative colitis.

The CDR3 DNA follows: TGTGCCAGCAGCCCCCGGGGCCCGAGAATCGGTGAGCAGTTCTTC. Amino acids: CASSPRGPRIGEQFF. This sequence joins TRBV7-9 and TRBJ2-1; either TRBD1 or TRBD2 may fit D (5 bases each). CDR1 is SEHNR, CDR2 FQNEAQ, per germline (reference sequence). This CDR3 has 15 residues. Trimming took off 5 bases at V and 9 bases at J, with 20 bases between the two ends. Complete variable domain (other parts from reference TRBV7-9 and TRBJ2-1): DTGVSQNPRHKITKRGQNVTFRCDPISEHNRLYWYRQTLGQGPEFLTYFQNEAQLEKSRLLSDRFSAERPKGSFSTLEIQRTEQGDSAMYLCASSPRGPRIGEQFFGPGTRLTVL.

The V and J genes are TRBV25-1 and TRBJ1-1; a weak D match, TRBD1 (6 bases). Trimming pared 4 bases from V and 4 bases from J, leaving 19 bases between. The CDR3 has 16 residues. Germline-derived CDR1 and CDR2 are MGHDK and SYGVNS. CDR3 sequence reads: CASSVLGQTGATEAFF. The CDR3, as DNA: TGTGCCAGCAGTGTATTAGGACAGACTGGAGCCACTGAAGCTTTCTTT.

Only one count was recorded for this clone. The chain joins TRBV5-6 to TRBJ1-2; D gene uncertain. The V and J ends lost 4 bases and 3 bases respectively, with 13 bases between them. The CDR3 is 14 amino acids. Germline lookup yields CDR1 SGHDT and CDR2 YYEEEE. The CDR3 sequence: CASSPAGIYYGYTF. CDR3 bases: TGTGCCAGCAGCCCGGCGGGAATCTACTATGGCTACACCTTC.

The chain is built from TRBV5-4 and TRBJ2-1; D not resolved. Trimming left V 0 bases short and J 10 bases short, with 11 bases between. The CDR3 contains 13 residues. Germline V gene lookup returns CDR1 SGHNT and CDR2 YYREEE (reference sequence). As DNA, the CDR3 is TGTGCCAGCAGCTTGGTTGCGACTTGGGAGCAGTTCTTC. Translation: CASSLVATWEQFF.

This rearrangement joins TRBV6-1 to TRBJ1-5; 9 positions match TRBD1. The V gene's germline CDR1 is MNHNS and CDR2 SASEGT. After removal of 3 bases from V and 6 bases from J, the junction contained 9 bases not matched to a gene. This CDR3 is built from 16 residues. Here the CDR3 DNA reads TGTGCCAGCAGTGAGGGGACAGGGAGGCTAGGTCAGCCCCAGCATTTT. This translates into CASSEGTGRLGQPQHF.

The J gene is TRBJ2-5, the V gene TRBV7-8; D unclear. CDR1 SGHVS and CDR2 FQNEAQ come from the germline V gene. This CDR3 is 14 amino acids long. The V end lost 5 bases, the J end lost 0 bases, and 10 bases lay between the germline ends. The CDR3 nucleotides read TGTGCCAGCAGCCCCGTTGGCAACCAAGAGACCCAGTACTTC. Translation gives CASSPVGNQETQYF. Based on the CDR3 plus reference TRBV7-8 and TRBJ2-5, the full variable domain is GAGVSQSPRYKVAKRGQDVALRCDPISGHVSLFWYQQALGQGPEFLTYFQNEAQLDKSGLPSDRFFAERPEGSVSTLKIQRTQQEDSAVYLCASSPVGNQETQYFGPGTRLLVL.

V is TRBV18 and J is TRBJ1-1, with a possible D match to TRBD1 (5 bases). V gave up 1 base and J gave up 4 bases, with 7 bases separating them. The germline V gene encodes CDR1 KGHSH and CDR2 LQKENI. The CDR3 runs 13 residues. CDR3 DNA sequence: TGTGCCAGCTCACCACAGGGACCCACTGAAGCTTTCTTT. Residues: CASSPQGPTEAFF.

This clone was seen only a few times. Here the CDR3 DNA reads TGCGCCAGCAGCCTAATGCGGGGCTCCTACGAGCAGTACTTC. Translation: CASSLMRGSYEQYF. The V gene is TRBV4-1, the J gene TRBJ2-7; tentatively, D is TRBD2 (6 bases). Germline assignment: CDR1 MGHRA and CDR2 YSYEKL. V was pared by 4 bases and J by 0 bases, with 10 bases between. The CDR3 totals 14 residues.

The J gene is TRBJ1-1, the V gene TRBV14, with 10 bases that match TRBD1. Looked up from germline, CDR1 is SGHDN and CDR2 is FVKESK. With V trimmed by 4 bases and J by 4 bases, 9 bases remained unmatched. This CDR3 is built from 16 residues. The CDR3 spells CASSPNPWTGGTEAFF. The CDR3 nucleotides read TGTGCCAGCAGCCCTAACCCCTGGACAGGGGGCACTGAAGCTTTCTTT.

The rearrangement joins TRBV2 to TRBJ2-7; no reliable D call. This CDR3 comprises 14 residues. V lost 7 bases and J 0 bases, leaving 13 bases between the germline ends. Looked up from germline, CDR1 is SNHLY and CDR2 is FYNNEI. CDR3 in amino acids: CASILTYLSYEQYF. In DNA, the CDR3 is TGTGCCAGCATTTTGACCTATCTCTCCTACGAGCAGTACTTC.

This clone was counted between two and nine times. This chain uses TRBV5-1 with TRBJ2-7; 8 positions agree with TRBD1. V lost 4 bases and J lost 4; bases outside the gene matches: 13. The CDR3 covers 16 residues. Germline lookup yields CDR1 SGHRS and CDR2 YFSETQ. The chain's CDR3 is CASSPSADRASYEQYF. The CDR3 DNA sequence: TGCGCCAGCAGCCCCTCCGCGGACAGGGCATCATACGAGCAGTACTTC. The whole variable domain, filled in from reference TRBV5-1 and TRBJ2-7, reads KAGVTQTPRYLIKTRGQQVTLSCSPISGHRSVSWYQQTPGQGLQFLFEYFSETQRNKGNFPGRFSGRQFSNSRSEMNVSTLELGDSALYLCASSPSADRASYEQYFGPGTRLTVT.

This chain links TRBV18 with TRBJ1-2, with D possibly matching TRBD1 (5 bases). Trimming left V 3 bases short and J 2 bases short, with 13 bases between. CDR1 is KGHSH and CDR2 is LQKENI in the germline V gene. CDR3 length: 15 residues. In nucleotides, the CDR3 is TGTGCCAGCTCACCTCAAGCAGGGATGAACTATGGCTACACCTTC. This gives the protein CASSPQAGMNYGYTF.

V gene TRBV5-1 combines with J gene TRBJ2-1, with a weak D call TRBD2 (5 bases). This CDR3 is 15 amino acids long. V was shortened by 2 bases and J by 0 bases, with 9 bases between the two germline ends. The germline gives CDR1 SGHRS, CDR2 YFSETQ. The CDR3 is CASSLLGDSYNEQFF. For the CDR3, the DNA is TGCGCCAGCAGCTTACTAGGAGACTCCTACAATGAGCAGTTCTTC.

The CDR3 protein is CASSLETRREGGEQYF. The CDR3 coding sequence is TGTGCCAGCAGCTTAGAAACCCGGCGGGAGGGTGGTGAGCAGTACTTC. The rearrangement joins TRBV7-7 to TRBJ2-7; 9 nucleotides match TRBD2. CDR1 SSHAT and CDR2 FNYEAQ come from the germline V gene (reference sequence). V lost 1 base to trimming and J lost 7 bases; unmatched junction nucleotides: 11. This CDR3 contains 16 residues.

The gene calls are TRBV7-8 and TRBJ1-4; D is ambiguous. The CDR3 is 14 amino acids. V lost 6 bases and J lost 0, with 8 bases in between. Germline values: CDR1 SGHVS, CDR2 FQNEAQ. CDR3 residues: CASSPHATNEKLFF. Here the CDR3 DNA reads TGTGCCAGCAGTCCCCATGCAACTAATGAAAAACTGTTTTTT. Based on the CDR3 plus reference TRBV7-8 and TRBJ1-4, the full variable domain is GAGVSQSPRYKVAKRGQDVALRCDPISGHVSLFWYQQALGQGPEFLTYFQNEAQLDKSGLPSDRFFAERPEGSVSTLKIQRTQQEDSAVYLCASSPHATNEKLFFGSGTQLSVL.

The chain couples TRBV5-1 to TRBJ1-2, with TRBD1 matching over 7 bases. Germline V CDR1 and CDR2: SGHRS, YFSETQ. V was pared by 4 bases and J by 5 bases, with 5 bases of the junction left unmatched. The CDR3 loop spans 13 amino acids. CDR3 nucleotide sequence: TGCGCCAGCAGCCCCGAGGGGGCATATGGCTACACCTTC. This encodes CASSPEGAYGYTF.

The V gene is TRBV11-2, the J gene TRBJ1-2; 7 nucleotides align to TRBD1. The germline gives CDR1 SGHAT, CDR2 FQNNGV. This CDR3 spans 15 amino acids. V shed 2 bases and J 7 bases; nucleotides not matched to a gene: 10. The CDR3 spells CASSLYRGGGTGYTF. In DNA form, the CDR3 reads TGTGCCAGCAGCTTATACAGGGGCGGGGGTACTGGCTACACCTTC.